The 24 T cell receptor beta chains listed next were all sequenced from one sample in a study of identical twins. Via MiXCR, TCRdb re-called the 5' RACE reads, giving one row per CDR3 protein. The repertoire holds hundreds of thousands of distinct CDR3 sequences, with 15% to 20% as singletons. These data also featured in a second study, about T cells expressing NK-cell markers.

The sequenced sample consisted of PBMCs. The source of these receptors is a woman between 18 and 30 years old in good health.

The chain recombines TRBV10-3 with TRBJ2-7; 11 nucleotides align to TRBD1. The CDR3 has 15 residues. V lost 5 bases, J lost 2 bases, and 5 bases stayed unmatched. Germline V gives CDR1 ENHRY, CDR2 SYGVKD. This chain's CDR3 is CAISFGTGGTYEQYF. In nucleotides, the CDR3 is TGTGCCATCAGTTTCGGGACAGGGGGGACCTACGAGCAGTACTTC.

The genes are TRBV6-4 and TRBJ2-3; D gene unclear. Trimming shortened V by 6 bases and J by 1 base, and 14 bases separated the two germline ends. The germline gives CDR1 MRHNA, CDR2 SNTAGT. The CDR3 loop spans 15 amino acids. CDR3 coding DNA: TGTGCCAGCAGCGCGACACCTCGGGGCACAGATACGCAGTATTTT. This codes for CASSATPRGTDTQYF.

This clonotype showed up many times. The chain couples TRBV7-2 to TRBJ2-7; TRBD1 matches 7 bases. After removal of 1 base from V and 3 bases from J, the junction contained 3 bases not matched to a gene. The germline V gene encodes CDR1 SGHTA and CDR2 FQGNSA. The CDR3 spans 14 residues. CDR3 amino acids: CASSLDAGGYEQYF. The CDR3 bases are TGTGCCAGCAGCTTAGATGCAGGGGGCTACGAGCAGTACTTC.

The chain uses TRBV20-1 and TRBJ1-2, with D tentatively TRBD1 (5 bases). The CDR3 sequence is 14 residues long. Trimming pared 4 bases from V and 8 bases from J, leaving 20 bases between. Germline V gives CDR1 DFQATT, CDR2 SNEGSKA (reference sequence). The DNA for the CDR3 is TGCAGTGCTACAAGGCCGCGACAGCTTTTGGGCTACACCTTC. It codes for CSATRPRQLLGYTF.

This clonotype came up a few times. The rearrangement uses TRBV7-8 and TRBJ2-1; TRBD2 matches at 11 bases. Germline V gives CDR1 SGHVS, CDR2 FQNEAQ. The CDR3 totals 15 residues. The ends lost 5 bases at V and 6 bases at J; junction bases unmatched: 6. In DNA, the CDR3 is TGTGCCAGCAGCCGATATAGCGGGAGGGCCAATGAGCAGTTCTTC. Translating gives CASSRYSGRANEQFF.

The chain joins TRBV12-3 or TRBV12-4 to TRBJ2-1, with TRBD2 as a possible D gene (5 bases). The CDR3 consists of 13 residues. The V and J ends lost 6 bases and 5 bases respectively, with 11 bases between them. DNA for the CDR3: TGTGCCAGCAGCCGGCTAGCAGACAATGAGCAGTTCTTC. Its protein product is CASSRLADNEQFF.

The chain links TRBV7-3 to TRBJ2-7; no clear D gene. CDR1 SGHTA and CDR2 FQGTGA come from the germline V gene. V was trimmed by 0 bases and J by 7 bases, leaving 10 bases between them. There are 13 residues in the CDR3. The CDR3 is CASSLTMLGEQYF. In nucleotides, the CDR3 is TGTGCCAGCAGCTTAACTATGCTGGGGGAGCAGTACTTC.

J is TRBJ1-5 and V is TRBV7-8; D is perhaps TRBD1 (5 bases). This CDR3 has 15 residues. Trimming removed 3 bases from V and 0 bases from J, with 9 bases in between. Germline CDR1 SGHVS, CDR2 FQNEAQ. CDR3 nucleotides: TGTGCCAGCAGCTTGTCCAGGGATAGCAATCAGCCCCAGCATTTT. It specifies CASSLSRDSNQPQHF. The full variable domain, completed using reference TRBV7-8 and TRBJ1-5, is GAGVSQSPRYKVAKRGQDVALRCDPISGHVSLFWYQQALGQGPEFLTYFQNEAQLDKSGLPSDRFFAERPEGSVSTLKIQRTQQEDSAVYLCASSLSRDSNQPQHFGDGTRLSIL.

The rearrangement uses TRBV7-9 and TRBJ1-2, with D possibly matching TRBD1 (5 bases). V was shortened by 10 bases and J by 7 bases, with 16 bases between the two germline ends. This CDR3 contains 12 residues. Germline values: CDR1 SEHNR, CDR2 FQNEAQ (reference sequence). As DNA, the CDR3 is TGTGCCACCACACTGCCTAGGGGTGGCTACACCTTC. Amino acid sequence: CATTLPRGGYTF. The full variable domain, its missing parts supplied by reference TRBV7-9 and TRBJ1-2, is DTGVSQNPRHKITKRGQNVTFRCDPISEHNRLYWYRQTLGQGPEFLTYFQNEAQLEKSRLLSDRFSAERPKGSFSTLEIQRTEQGDSAMYLCATTLPRGGYTFGSGTRLTVV.

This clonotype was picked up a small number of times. Here the CDR3 reads CSARDGTQRKDEQYF. DNA for the CDR3: TGCAGTGCTAGAGATGGAACGCAGAGAAAGGACGAGCAGTACTTC. This chain uses TRBV20-1 with TRBJ2-7; D unresolved. The V and J ends lost 0 bases and 5 bases respectively, with 17 bases between them. The CDR3 has 15 residues. CDR1 DFQATT and CDR2 SNEGSKA come from the germline V gene (reference sequence).

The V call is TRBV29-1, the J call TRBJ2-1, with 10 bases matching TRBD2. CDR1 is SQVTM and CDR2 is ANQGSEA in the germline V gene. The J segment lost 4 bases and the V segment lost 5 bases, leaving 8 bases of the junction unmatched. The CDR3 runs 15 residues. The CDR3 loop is CSVWPGAGGYNEQFF. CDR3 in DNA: TGCAGCGTTTGGCCGGGAGCGGGAGGGTACAATGAGCAGTTCTTC.

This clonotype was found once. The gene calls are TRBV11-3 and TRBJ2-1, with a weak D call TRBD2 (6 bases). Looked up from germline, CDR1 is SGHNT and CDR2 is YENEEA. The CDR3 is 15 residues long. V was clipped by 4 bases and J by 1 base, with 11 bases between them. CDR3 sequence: CASSSREDSYNEQFF. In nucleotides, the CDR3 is TGTGCCAGCAGCTCCAGGGAGGATTCCTACAATGAGCAGTTCTTC.

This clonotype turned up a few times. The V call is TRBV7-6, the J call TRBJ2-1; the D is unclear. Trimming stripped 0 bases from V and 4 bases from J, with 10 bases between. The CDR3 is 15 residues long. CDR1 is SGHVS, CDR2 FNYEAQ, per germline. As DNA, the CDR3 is TGTGCCAGCAGCTTAGCTATCGGCAGATACAATGAGCAGTTCTTC. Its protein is CASSLAIGRYNEQFF.

CDR3 in amino acids: CSVVVTGDGYTF. CDR3 sequence (DNA): TGCAGCGTTGTGGTTACGGGTGATGGCTACACCTTC. The genes are TRBV29-1 and TRBJ1-2; D is unresolved. The CDR3 is made up of 12 amino acids. Germline CDR1 is SQVTM and CDR2 is ANQGSEA. V lost 4 bases to trimming and J lost 6 bases, with 12 bases between them.

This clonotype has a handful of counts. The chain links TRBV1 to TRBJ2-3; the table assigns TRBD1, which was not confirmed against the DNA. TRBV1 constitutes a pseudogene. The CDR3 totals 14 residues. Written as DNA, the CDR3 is TGCACCAGCAGCACGGGGCAAATCACAGATACGCAGTATTTT. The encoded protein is CTSSTGQITDTQYF.

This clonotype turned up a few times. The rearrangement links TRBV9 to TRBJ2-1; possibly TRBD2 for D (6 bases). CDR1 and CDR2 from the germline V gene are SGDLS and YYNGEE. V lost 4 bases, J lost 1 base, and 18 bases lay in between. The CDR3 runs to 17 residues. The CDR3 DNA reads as TGTGCCAGCAGCCCCTCGTCGGGGCTAGCGTCCTACAATGAGCAGTTCTTC. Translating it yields CASSPSSGLASYNEQFF. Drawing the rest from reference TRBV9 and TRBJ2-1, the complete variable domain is DSGVTQTPKHLITATGQRVTLRCSPRSGDLSVYWYQQSLDQGLQFLIQYYNGEERAKGNILERFSAQQFPDLHSELNLSSLELGDSALYFCASSPSSGLASYNEQFFGPGTRLTVL.

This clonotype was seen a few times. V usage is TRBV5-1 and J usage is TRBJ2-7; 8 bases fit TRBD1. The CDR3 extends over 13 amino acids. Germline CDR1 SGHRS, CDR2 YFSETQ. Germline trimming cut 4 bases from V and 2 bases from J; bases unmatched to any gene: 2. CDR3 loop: CASSVDRAYEQYF. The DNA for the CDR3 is TGCGCCAGCAGCGTGGACAGGGCCTACGAGCAGTACTTC.

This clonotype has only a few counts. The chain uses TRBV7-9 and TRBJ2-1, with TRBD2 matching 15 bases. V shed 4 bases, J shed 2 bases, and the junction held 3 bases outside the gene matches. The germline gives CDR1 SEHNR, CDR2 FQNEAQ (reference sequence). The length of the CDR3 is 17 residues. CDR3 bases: TGTGCCAGCAGCTCCGGGACTAGCGGGGGGACCTACAATGAGCAGTTCTTC. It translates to CASSSGTSGGTYNEQFF.

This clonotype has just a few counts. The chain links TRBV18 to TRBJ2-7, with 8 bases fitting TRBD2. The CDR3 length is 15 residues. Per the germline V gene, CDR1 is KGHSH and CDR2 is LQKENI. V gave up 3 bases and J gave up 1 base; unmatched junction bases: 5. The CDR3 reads CASSPSGTRSYEQYF. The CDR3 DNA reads TGTGCCAGCTCACCGTCCGGGACTAGGTCCTACGAGCAGTACTTC. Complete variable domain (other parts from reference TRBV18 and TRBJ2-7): NAGVMQNPRHLVRRRGQEARLRCSPMKGHSHVYWYRQLPEEGLKFMVYLQKENIIDESGMPKERFSAEFPKEGPSILRIQQVVRGDSAAYFCASSPSGTRSYEQYFGPGTRLTVT.

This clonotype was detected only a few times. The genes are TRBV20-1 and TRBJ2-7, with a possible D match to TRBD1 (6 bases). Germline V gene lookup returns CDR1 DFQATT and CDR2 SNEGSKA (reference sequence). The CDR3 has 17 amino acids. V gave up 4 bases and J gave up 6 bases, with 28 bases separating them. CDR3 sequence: CSATLWGHGDAFSEQYF. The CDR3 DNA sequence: TGCAGTGCTACTTTGTGGGGGCACGGGGACGCCTTCTCCGAGCAGTACTTC.

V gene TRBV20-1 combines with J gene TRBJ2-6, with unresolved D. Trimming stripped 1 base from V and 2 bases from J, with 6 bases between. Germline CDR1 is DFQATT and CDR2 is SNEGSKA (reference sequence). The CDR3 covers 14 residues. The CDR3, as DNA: TGCAGTGCTAGAGTGGCAACTGGGGCCAACGTCCTGACTTTC. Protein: CSARVATGANVLTF.

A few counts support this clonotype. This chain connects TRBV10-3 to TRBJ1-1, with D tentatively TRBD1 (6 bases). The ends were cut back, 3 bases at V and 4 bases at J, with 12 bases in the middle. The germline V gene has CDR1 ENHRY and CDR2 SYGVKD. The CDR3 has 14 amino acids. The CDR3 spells CAISESGASTEAFF. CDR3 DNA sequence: TGTGCCATCAGTGAATCGGGGGCTAGCACTGAAGCTTTCTTT.

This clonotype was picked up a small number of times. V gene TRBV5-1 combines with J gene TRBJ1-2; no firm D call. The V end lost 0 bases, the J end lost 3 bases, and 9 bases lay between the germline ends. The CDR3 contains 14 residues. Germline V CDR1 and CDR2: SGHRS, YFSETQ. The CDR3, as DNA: TGCGCCAGCAGCTTGGGGTCAGCGTACTATGGCTACACCTTC. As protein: CASSLGSAYYGYTF. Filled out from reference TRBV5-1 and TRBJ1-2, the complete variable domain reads KAGVTQTPRYLIKTRGQQVTLSCSPISGHRSVSWYQQTPGQGLQFLFEYFSETQRNKGNFPGRFSGRQFSNSRSEMNVSTLELGDSALYLCASSLGSAYYGYTFGSGTRLTVV.

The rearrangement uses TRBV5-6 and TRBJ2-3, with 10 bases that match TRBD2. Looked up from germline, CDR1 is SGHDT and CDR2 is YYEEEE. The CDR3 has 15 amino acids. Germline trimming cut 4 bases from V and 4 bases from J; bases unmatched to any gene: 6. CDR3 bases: TGTGCCAGCAGCCGTACTAGCGGGATACCAGATACGCAGTATTTT. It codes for CASSRTSGIPDTQYF.